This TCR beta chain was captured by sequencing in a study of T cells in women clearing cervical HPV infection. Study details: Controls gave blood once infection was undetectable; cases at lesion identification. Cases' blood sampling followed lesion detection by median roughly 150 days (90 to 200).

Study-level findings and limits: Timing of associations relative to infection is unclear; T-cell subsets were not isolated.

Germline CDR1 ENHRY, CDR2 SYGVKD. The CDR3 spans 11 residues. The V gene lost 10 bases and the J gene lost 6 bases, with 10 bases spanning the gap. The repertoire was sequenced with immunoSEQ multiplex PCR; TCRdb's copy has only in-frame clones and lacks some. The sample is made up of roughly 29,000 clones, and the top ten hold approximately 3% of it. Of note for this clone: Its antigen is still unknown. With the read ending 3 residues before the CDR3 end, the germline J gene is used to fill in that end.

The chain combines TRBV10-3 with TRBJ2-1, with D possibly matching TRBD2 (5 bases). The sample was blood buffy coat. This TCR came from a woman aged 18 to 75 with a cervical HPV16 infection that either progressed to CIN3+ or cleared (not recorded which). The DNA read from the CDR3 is TGTGCCACCCGGGGTCGCAATGAG. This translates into CATRGRNE. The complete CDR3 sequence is CATRGRNEQFF.